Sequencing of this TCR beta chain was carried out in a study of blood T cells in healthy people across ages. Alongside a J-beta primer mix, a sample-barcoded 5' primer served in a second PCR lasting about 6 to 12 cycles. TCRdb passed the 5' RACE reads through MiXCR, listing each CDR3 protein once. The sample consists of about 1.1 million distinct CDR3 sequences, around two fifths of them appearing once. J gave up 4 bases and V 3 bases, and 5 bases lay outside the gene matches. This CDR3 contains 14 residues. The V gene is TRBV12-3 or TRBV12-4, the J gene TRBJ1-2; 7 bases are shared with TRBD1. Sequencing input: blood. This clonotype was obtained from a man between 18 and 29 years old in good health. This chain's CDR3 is CASSLLAGGYGYTF. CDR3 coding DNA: TGTGCCAGCAGTTTGTTGGCAGGGGGCTATGGCTACACCTTC.